The TCR beta chain under discussion was sequenced for a study of shared clonotypes between healthy human individuals. Original data processing: Filtering differed because ImmunoSEQ produced junction-only sequences that carried no quality scores. Assay: immunoSEQ multiplex PCR; the TCRdb copy retains only in-frame clones and omits some. V, J and clone size are those of that table, while D and trimming were read from the DNA. Of under 1,100,000 clones in the sample, around 78% are singletons; the top ten hold roughly 0.61%. About this clone itself: The antigen remains undetermined.

Study results and caveats: Estimated clonotype richness was generally higher in naive than memory subsets. A handful of donors shared approximately 5% of their naive CD4 clonotypes.

This TCR came from a man in his late teens or twenties in good health. Some clones in this sample may be carry-over from other donors' samples. Sequenced material: memory CD4+ T cells from PBMCs. Stated subset: CD45RA-negative fraction.

The CDR3 is CASSQIGTSGETQYF. Here the CDR3 DNA reads TGCGCCAGCAGCCAAATCGGGACTAGTGGAGAGACCCAGTACTTC. The rearrangement links TRBV5-1 to TRBJ2-5, with 8 bases that match TRBD2. CDR3 length: 15 residues. Germline CDR1 SGHRS, CDR2 YFSETQ. V was pared by 4 bases and J by 4 bases, with 9 bases of the junction left unmatched.